A single sample is the source of the 4 T cell receptor beta chains below, sequenced in a study of tissue T cells after allogeneic stem cell transplantation. The sample's time point: mouse harvest day 14 after allogeneic transplant. Tail vein injection delivered 10^7 T-cell-depleted bone marrow cells and 10^6 splenic CD5+ T cells. The method was immunoSEQ multiplex PCR; TCRdb's version includes in-frame clones alone and lacks a portion of them. The sample carries fewer than 6,500 clones, roughly 30% recorded once. The material sequenced was skin. The receptors shown here come from a female BALB/c mouse given C57BL/6 T cells with graft-versus-host disease after an allogeneic hematopoietic cell transplant.

This clone counts as medium-sized (0.01 to 0.1%). Gene names refer to mouse genes. The read comes to an end 1 residue before the CDR3 does, leaving the germline J gene to fill in the end. The chain has TRBV13-1 and TRBJ2-1; 10 nucleotides line up with TRBD1. V gave up 1 base and J gave up 5 bases; unmatched junction bases: 3. Germline V gives CDR1 NSHNY, CDR2 SYGAGN. The CDR3 spans 15 residues. The CDR3 sequence: CASSDPGTGDAEQFF. The sequenced part of the CDR3 DNA is TGTGCCAGCAGTGATCCCGGGACAGGGGATGCTGAGCAGTTC.

This clone is labeled medium-sized (0.01 to 0.1%). These gene names are mouse names. With the read ending 1 residue before the CDR3 end, the germline J gene is used to fill in that end. The rearrangement uses TRBV12-1 and TRBJ2-4, with D maybe TRBD2 (6 bases). V dropped 4 bases and J dropped 0 bases, with 10 bases sitting between them. Per germline, CDR1 SGHSN and CDR2 HYEKVE. The CDR3 covers 14 residues. This chain's CDR3 is CASSPGLSQNTLYF. The part of the CDR3 DNA that was read is TGTGCCAGCTCCCCCGGACTGAGTCAAAACACCTTGTAC. Using reference TRBV12-1 and TRBJ2-4 for the parts outside the CDR3, the full variable domain is DSGVVQSPRHIIKEKGGRSVLTCIPISGHSNVVWYQQTLGKELKFLIQHYEKVERDKGFLPSRFSVQQFDDYHSEMNMSALELEDSAMYFCASSPGLSQNTLYFGAGTRLSVL.

This clone was recorded a few times. Genes here carry mouse names. CDR3 protein: CASSIRGLTEVFF. The sequenced CDR3 bases are TGTGCTAGCAGTATCAGGGGGCTCACAGAAGTCTTC. The chain joins TRBV29 to TRBJ1-1, with 8 nucleotides matching TRBD1. The read stops 1 residue short of the end of the CDR3; the missing end is completed from the germline J gene. Germline V gene sequence: CDR1 MSHET, CDR2 SYDVDS. The J segment lost 4 bases and the V segment lost 5 bases, leaving 3 bases of the junction unmatched. This CDR3 contains 13 residues.

With respect to this clone: Germline and genes here are mouse. CDR3 amino acids: CASGDDTGTYNSPLYF. The DNA read from the CDR3 is TGTGCCAGCGGTGATGATACAGGGACCTATAATTCGCCCCTCTAC. This rearrangement joins TRBV13-2 to TRBJ1-6, with D possibly being TRBD1 (6 bases). The read is 1 residue too short to cover the CDR3 end, so that end is filled in from the germline J gene. TRBJ1-6 is an open reading frame whose function is uncertain. CDR1 is NNHNN and CDR2 is SYGAGS in the germline V gene (reference sequence). The CDR3 length is 16 residues. V lost 0 bases, J lost 2 bases, and 9 bases lay in between.